Reported below is one T cell receptor beta chain. The antigen is not known. This specimen comes from a study of CD8 T cells in ankylosing spondylitis. Findings and limits, study-wide: Reports of some motif variants in reactive arthritis synovial fluid and blood predate this one. Characteristic of ankylosing spondylitis blood, it appeared, was a TCR beta motif comprising several highly homologous variants. Clones linked to disease were reported to show significant enrichment in matched ankylosing spondylitis synovial fluid.

It was by quantitative 5'-RACE with molecular barcodes that TCR beta libraries were made. MiXCR, applied by TCRdb to the 5' RACE reads, yields one record per CDR3 protein. The repertoire consists of 200,000 to 250,000 distinct CDR3 sequences, with 25% to 30% occurring once and the leading ten covering about 7%. Trimming left V 4 bases short and J 10 bases short, with 11 bases between. CDR1 and CDR2 (germline): ENHRY, SYGVKD. CDR3 length equals 11 residues. The source is a male donor with ankylosing spondylitis or in good health (not recorded which). The chain joins TRBV10-3 to TRBJ2-7; D is perhaps TRBD1 (5 bases). The sample comprised blood, either unsorted or a sorted T cell fraction (not recorded which). CDR3 loop: CAISVGAHQYF. In DNA form, the CDR3 reads TGTGCCATCAGTGTAGGGGCTCACCAGTACTTC.